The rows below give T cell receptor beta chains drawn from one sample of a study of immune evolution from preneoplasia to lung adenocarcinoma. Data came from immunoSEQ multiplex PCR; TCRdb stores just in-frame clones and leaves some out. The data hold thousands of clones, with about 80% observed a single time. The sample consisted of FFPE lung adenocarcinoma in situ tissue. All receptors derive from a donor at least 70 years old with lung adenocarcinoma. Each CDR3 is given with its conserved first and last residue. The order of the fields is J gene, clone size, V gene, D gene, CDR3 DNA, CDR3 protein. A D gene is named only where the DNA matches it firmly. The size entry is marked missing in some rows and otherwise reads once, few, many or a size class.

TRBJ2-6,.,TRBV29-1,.,TGCAGCGTTGAAGGAGGGTCCGGGGCCAACGTCCTGACTTTC,CSVEGGSGANVLTF
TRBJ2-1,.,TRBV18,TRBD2,TGTGCCAGCTCACCGGGACTAGCGGGAGGCAACAATGAGCAGTTCTTC,CASSPGLAGGNNEQFF
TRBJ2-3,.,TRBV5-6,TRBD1,TGTGCCAGCAGCCGTCCCCTTACAGGGGGCTGGGGAGATACGCAGTATTTT,CASSRPLTGGWGDTQYF
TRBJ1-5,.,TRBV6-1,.,TGTGCCAGCAGGAGAGAGGCGGGTAATCAGCCCCAGCATTTT,CASRREAGNQPQHF
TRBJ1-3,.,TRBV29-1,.,TGCAGCGTGCGACAGGCCTCTGGAAACACCATATATTTT,CSVRQASGNTIYF
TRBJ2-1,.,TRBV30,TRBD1,TGTGCCTGGAGTCATGGGACAGGGGCAATGAATGAGCAGTTCTTC,CAWSHGTGAMNEQFF
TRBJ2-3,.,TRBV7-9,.,TGTGCCAGCAGCTTAGAGGGCGGGGGCACAGATACGCAGTATTTT,CASSLEGGGTDTQYF
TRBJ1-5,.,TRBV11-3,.,TGTGCCAGCAGCTTGGGGGGTCCTAATCAGCCCCAGCATTTT,CASSLGGPNQPQHF
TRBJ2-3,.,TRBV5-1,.,TGCGCCAGCAGAGTAGGGGGGAGAGGGGCAGATACGCAGTATTTT,CASRVGGRGADTQYF
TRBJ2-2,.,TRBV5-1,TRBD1,TGCGCCAGCAGCGACCCAGGGGGCCCCGGGGAGCTGTTTTTT,CASSDPGGPGELFF
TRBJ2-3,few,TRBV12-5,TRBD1,TGTGCTAGTGGCCCGGACAGGGTTTTCACAGATACGCAGTATTTT,CASGPDRVFTDTQYF
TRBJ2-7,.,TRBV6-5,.,TGTGCCAGCAGTTACGTTGTGAGCGGCGAGCAGTACTTC,CASSYVVSGEQYF
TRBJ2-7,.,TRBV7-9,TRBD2,TGTGCCAGCACTCCGCCCGGGGGGTCTTACGAGCAGTACTTC,CASTPPGGSYEQYF
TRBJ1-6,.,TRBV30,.,TGTGCCTGGAGTGTACAGGTTTCACCCCTCCACTTT,CAWSVQVSPLHF
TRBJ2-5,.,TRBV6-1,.,TGTGCCAGCAGTGAACTTGGGACATTTCGGGAGACCCAGTACTTC,CASSELGTFRETQYF
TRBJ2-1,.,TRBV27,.,TGTGCCAGCAGTTCAACAGGGAGAGAGCAGTTCTTC,CASSSTGREQFF
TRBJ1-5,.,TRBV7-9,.,TGTGCCAGCAGCTTATTGGGGGGCAATCAGCCCCAGCATTTT,CASSLLGGNQPQHF
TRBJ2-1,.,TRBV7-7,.,TGTGCTAGCAGCCAGGACTCCAACTCCTACAATGAGCAGTTCTTC,CASSQDSNSYNEQFF
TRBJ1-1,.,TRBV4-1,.,TGCGCCAGCAGCTCGGGACCAGGGAACACTGAAGCTTTCTTT,CASSSGPGNTEAFF
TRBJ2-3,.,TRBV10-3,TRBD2,TGTGCCATCAGTGGCGGGACTAGCGGTTACTCAGATACGCAGTATTTT,CAISGGTSGYSDTQYF
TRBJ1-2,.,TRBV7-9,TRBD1,TGTGCCAGCAGCCCTACAGGGGGCGGGTTTGGCTACACCTTC,CASSPTGGGFGYTF
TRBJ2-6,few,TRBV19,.,TGTGCCAGTAGTAACTGGGCCCGGAGTCTTGGGGCCAACGTCCTGACTTTC,CASSNWARSLGANVLTF
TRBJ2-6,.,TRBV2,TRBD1,TGTGCCAGCAGCAACAGGGGGTCCGGGGCCAACGTCCTGACTTTC,CASSNRGSGANVLTF
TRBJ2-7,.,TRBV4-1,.,TGCGCCAGCAGCCAAGCCCCCCGGGCAGGCAGCTACGAGCAGTACTTC,CASSQAPRAGSYEQYF
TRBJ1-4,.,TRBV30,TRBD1,TGTGCCTGGAGTGTACAGGGGGCGGAAAAACTGTTTTTT,CAWSVQGAEKLFF
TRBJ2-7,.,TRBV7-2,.,TGTGCCAGCAGCTTAGATGAAGGACGAGCCTACGAGCAGTACTTC,CASSLDEGRAYEQYF
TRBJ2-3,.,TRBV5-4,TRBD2,TGTGCCAGCAGCCCACTAGCGACGGCAGATACGCAGTATTTT,CASSPLATADTQYF
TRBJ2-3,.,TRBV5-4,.,TGTGCCAGCAGCGGTGATGACGGGACCCCAGATACGCAGTATTTT,CASSGDDGTPDTQYF
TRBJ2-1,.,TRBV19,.,TGTGCCACCGGAAGGGCCTCGAGCTCCTACAATGAGCAGTTCTTC,CATGRASSSYNEQFF
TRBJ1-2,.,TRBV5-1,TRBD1,TGCGCCAGCAGCCCCACCGGGACAGGGTTAGACTATGGCTACACCTTC,CASSPTGTGLDYGYTF
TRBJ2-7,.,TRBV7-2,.,TGTGCCAGCAGCGTCCAAGGGGGTCCCTACGAGCAGTACTTC,CASSVQGGPYEQYF
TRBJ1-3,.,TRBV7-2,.,TGTGCCAGCAGCTTAAGGCAGGGAGTTGGAAACACCATATATTTT,CASSLRQGVGNTIYF
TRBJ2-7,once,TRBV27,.,TGTGCCAGCAGTTTAGGCAGTAAGTACGAGCAGTACTTC,CASSLGSKYEQYF